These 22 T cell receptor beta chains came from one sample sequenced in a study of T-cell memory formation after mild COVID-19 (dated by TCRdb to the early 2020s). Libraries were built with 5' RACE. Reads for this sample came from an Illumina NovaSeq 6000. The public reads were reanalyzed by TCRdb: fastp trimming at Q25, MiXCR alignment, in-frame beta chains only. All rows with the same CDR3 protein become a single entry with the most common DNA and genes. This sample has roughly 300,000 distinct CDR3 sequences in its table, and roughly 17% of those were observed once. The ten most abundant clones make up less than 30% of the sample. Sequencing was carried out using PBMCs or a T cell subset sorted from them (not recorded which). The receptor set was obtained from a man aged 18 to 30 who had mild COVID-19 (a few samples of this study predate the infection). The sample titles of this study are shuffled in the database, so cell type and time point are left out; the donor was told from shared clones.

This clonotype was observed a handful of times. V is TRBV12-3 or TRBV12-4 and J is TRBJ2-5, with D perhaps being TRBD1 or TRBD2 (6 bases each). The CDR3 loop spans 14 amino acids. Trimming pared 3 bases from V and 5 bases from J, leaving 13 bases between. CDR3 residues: CASSFAGGAETQYF. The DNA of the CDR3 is TGTGCCAGCAGTTTCGCCGGGGGCGCGGAGACCCAGTACTTC.

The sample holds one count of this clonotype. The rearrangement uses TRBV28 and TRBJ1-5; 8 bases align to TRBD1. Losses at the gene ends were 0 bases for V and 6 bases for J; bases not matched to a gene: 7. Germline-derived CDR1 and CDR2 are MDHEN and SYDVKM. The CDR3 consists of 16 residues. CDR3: CASSLWQDRDSQPQHF. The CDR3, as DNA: TGTGCCAGCAGTTTATGGCAGGACAGGGACAGTCAGCCCCAGCATTTT.

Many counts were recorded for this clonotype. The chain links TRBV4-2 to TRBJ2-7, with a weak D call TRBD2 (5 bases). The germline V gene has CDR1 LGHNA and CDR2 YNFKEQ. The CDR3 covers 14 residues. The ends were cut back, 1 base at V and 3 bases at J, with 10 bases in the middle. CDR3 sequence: CASSQVAGNYEQYF. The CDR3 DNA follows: TGTGCCAGCAGCCAAGTCGCGGGTAACTACGAGCAGTACTTC.

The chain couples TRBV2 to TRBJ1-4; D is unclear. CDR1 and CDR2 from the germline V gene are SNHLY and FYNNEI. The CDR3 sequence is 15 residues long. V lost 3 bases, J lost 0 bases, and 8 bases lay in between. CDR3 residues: CASSDTTTTNEKLFF. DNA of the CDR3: TGTGCCAGCAGTGACACTACAACAACTAATGAAAAACTGTTTTTT.

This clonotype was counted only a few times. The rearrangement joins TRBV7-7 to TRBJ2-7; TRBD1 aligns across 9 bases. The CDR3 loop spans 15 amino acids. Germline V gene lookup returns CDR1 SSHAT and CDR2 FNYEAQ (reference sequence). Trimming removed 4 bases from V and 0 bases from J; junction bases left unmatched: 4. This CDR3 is CASSSGQGSSYEQYF. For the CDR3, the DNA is TGTGCCAGCAGCTCAGGACAGGGGAGCTCCTACGAGCAGTACTTC.

CDR3 protein: CATSIIYSRLGPNEQFF. The DNA for the CDR3 is TGTGCCACCAGCATAATCTACTCCAGGTTAGGGCCCAATGAGCAGTTCTTC. The chain couples TRBV15 to TRBJ2-1; no clear D. The germline CDR1 and CDR2 sequences are LNHNV and YYDKDF (reference sequence). V was pared by 4 bases and J by 6 bases, with 22 bases between. The CDR3 spans 17 residues.

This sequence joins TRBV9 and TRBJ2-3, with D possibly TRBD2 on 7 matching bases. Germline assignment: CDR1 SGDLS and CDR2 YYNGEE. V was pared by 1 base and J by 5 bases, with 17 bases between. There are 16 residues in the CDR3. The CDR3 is CASSVPGGGAEDTQYF. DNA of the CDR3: TGTGCCAGCAGCGTACCAGGAGGGGGGGCGGAAGATACGCAGTATTTT.

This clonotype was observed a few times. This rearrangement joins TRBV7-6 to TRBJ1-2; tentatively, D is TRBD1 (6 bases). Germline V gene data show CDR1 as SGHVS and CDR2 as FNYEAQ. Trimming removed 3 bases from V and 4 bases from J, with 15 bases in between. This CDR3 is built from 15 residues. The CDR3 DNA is TGTGCCAGCAGCTTCCGGGACAAAAGCGGCTATGGCTACACCTTC. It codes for CASSFRDKSGYGYTF.

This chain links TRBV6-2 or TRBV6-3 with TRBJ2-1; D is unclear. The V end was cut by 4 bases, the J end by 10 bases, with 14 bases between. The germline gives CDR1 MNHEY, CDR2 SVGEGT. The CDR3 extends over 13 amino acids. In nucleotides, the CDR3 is TGTGCCAGCAGTTGGACCCGGTCCGGGGAGCAGTTCTTC. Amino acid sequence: CASSWTRSGEQFF.

The CDR3 sequence is CASSLEQGPDPYGYTF. DNA for the CDR3: TGTGCCAGCAGTCTGGAGCAGGGGCCGGACCCCTATGGCTACACCTTC. This chain connects TRBV28 to TRBJ1-2; D is possibly TRBD1 (6 bases). Germline CDR1 MDHEN, CDR2 SYDVKM. The CDR3 totals 16 residues. Trimming took off 5 bases at V and 4 bases at J, with 20 bases between the two ends.

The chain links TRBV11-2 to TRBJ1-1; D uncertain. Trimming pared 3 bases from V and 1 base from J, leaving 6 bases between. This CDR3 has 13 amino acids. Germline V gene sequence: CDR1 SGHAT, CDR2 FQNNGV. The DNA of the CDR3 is TGTGCCAGCAGCTTGCAACAGAACACTGAAGCTTTCTTT. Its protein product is CASSLQQNTEAFF.

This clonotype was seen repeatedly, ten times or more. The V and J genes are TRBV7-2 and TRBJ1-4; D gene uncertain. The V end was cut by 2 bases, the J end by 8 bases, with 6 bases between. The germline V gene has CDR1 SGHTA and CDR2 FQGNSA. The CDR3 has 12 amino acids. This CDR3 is CASSLNQEKLFF. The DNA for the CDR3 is TGTGCCAGCAGCTTAAATCAGGAAAAACTGTTTTTT.

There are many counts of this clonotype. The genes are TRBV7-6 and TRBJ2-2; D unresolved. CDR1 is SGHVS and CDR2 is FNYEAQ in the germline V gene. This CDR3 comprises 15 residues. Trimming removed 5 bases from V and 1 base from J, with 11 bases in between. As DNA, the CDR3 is TGTGCCAGCAGCGACGCACCGGTGAACACCGGGGAGCTGTTTTTT. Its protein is CASSDAPVNTGELFF. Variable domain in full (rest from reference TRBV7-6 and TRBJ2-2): GAGVSQSPRYKVTKRGQDVALRCDPISGHVSLYWYRQALGQGPEFLTYFNYEAQQDKSGLPNDRFSAERPEGSISTLTIQRTEQRDSAMYRCASSDAPVNTGELFFGEGSRLTVL.

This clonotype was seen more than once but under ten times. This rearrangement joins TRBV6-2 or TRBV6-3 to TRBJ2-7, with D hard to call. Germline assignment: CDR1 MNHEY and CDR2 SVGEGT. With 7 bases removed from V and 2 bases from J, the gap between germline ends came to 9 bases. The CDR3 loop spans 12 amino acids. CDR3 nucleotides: TGTGCCAGCACCTCCGTCCCCTACGAGCAGTACTTC. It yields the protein CASTSVPYEQYF.

This CDR3 is CASSTGTGLAREAFF. In DNA, the CDR3 is TGTGCCAGCAGTACCGGGACAGGACTAGCTCGTGAAGCTTTCTTT. The V and J genes are TRBV6-4 and TRBJ1-1; 8 positions match TRBD1. CDR3 size: 15 residues. The germline V gene has CDR1 MRHNA and CDR2 SNTAGT. V shed 5 bases and J 7 bases; nucleotides not matched to a gene: 12.

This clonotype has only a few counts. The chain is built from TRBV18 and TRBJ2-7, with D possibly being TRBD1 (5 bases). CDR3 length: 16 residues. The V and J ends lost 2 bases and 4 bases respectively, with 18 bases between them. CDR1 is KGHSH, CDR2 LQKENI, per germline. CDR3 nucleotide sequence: TGTGCCAGCTCACCAGCCCGACAGCGCCTGGGGTACGAGCAGTACGTC. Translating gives CASSPARQRLGYEQYV.

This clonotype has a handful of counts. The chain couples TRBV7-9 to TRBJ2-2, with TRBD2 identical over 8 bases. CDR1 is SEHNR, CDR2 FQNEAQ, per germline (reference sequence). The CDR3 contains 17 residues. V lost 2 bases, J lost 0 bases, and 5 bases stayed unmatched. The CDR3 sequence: CASSLTAGASNTGELFF. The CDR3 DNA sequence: TGTGCCAGCAGCTTAACAGCGGGGGCCTCGAACACCGGGGAGCTGTTTTTT.

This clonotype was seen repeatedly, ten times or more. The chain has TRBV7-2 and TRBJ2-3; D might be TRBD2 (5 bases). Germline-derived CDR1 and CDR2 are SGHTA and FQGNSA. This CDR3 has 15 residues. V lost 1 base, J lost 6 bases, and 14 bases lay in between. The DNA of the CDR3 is TGTGCCAGCAGCTTAGTATACGCGGGTGCGGATACGCAGTATTTT. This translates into CASSLVYAGADTQYF.

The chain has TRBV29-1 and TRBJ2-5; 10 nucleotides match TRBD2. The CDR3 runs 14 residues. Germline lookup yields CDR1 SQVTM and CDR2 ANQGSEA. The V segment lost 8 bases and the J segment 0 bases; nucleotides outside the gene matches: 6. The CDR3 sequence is CSSLAGANQETQYF. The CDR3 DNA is TGCAGCTCCCTAGCGGGGGCAAACCAAGAGACCCAGTACTTC.

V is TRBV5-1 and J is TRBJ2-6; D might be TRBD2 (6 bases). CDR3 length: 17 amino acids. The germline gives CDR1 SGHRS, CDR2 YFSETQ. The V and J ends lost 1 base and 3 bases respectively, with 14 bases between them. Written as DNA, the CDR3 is TGCGCCAGCAGCTTGAGGTCTGACGGGGGTGGGGCCAACGTCCTGACTTTC. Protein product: CASSLRSDGGGANVLTF.

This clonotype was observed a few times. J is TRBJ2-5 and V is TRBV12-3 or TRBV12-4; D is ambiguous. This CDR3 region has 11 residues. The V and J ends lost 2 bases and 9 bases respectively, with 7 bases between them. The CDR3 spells CASSLRSAQYF. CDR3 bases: TGTGCCAGCAGTTTAAGGTCGGCCCAGTACTTC.

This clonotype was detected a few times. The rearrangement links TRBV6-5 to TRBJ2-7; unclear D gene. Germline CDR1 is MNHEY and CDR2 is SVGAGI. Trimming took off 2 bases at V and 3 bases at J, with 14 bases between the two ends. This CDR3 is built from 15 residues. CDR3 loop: CASSYSINRDYEQYF. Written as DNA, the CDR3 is TGTGCCAGCAGTTACAGCATCAATCGAGACTACGAGCAGTACTTC.